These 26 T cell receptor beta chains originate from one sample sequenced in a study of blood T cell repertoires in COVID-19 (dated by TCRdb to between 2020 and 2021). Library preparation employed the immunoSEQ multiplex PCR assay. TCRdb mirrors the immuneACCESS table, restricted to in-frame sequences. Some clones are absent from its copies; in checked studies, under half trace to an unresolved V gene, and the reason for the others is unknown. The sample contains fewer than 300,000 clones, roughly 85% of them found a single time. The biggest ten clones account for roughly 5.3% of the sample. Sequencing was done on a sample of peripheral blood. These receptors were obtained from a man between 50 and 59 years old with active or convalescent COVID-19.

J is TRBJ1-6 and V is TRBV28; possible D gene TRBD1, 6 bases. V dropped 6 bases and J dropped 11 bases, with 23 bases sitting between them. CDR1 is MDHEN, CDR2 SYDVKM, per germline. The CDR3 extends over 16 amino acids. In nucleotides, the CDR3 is TGTGCCAGCAGCCCCCCCGGGGACACAAGAATTCCACCCCTCCACTTT. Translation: CASSPPGDTRIPPLHF. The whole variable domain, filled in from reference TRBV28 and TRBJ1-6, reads DVKVTQSSRYLVKRTGEKVFLECVQDMDHENMFWYRQDPGLGLRLIYFSYDVKMKEKGDIPEGYSVSREKKERFSLILESASTNQTSMYLCASSPPGDTRIPPLHFGNGTRLTVT.

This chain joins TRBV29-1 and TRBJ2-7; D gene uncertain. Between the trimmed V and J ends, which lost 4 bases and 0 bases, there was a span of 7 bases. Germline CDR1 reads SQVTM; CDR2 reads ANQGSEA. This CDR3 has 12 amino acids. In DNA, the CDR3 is TGCAGCGTTGGACGGAGCTCCTACGAGCAGTACTTC. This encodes CSVGRSSYEQYF.

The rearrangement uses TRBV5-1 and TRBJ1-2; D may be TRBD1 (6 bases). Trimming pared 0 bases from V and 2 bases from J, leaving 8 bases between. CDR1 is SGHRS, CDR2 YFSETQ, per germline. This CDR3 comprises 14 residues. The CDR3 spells CASSLGRGNYGYTF. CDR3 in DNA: TGCGCCAGCAGCTTGGGCAGGGGAAACTATGGCTACACCTTC.

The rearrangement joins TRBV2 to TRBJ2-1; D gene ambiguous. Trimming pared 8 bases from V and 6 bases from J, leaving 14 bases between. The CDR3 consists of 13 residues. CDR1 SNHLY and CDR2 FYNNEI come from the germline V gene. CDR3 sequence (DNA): TGTGCCAGCTCCTTCTTCCTCGGCAATGAGCAGTTCTTC. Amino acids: CASSFFLGNEQFF.

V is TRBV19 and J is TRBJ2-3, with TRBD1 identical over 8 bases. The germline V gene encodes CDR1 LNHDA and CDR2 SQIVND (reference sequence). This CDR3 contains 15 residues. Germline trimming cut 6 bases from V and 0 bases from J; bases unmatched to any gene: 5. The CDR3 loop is CASRARGPSTDTQYF. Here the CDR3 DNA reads TGTGCCAGTAGGGCCAGGGGGCCGAGCACAGATACGCAGTATTTT.

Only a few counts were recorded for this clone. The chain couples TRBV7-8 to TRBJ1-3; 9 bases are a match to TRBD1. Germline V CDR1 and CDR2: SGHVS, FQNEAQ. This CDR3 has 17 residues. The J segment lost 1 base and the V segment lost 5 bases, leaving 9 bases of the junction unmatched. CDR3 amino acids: CASSLFTGGSSGNTIYF. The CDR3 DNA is TGTGCCAGCAGCCTTTTTACAGGGGGCTCTTCTGGAAACACCATATATTTT.

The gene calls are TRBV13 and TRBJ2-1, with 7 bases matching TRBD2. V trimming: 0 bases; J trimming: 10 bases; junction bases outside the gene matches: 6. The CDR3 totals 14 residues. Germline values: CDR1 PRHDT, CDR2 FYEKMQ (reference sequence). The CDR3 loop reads CASSLGAGALEQFF. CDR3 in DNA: TGTGCCAGCAGCTTAGGGGCGGGAGCGCTGGAGCAGTTCTTC.

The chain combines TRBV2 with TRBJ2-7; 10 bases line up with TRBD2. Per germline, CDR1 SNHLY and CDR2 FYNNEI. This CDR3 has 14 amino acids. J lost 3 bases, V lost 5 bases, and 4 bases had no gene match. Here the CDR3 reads CASSSGTSVYEQYF. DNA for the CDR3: TGTGCCAGCAGTTCCGGGACTAGCGTCTACGAGCAGTACTTC.

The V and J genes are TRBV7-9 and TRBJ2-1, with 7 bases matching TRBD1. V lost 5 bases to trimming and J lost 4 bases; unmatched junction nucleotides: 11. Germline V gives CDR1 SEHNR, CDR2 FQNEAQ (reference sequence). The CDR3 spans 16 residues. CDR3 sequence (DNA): TGTGCCAGCAGCCCCCGACAGGGATTCTTGTACAATGAGCAGTTCTTC. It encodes CASSPRQGFLYNEQFF.

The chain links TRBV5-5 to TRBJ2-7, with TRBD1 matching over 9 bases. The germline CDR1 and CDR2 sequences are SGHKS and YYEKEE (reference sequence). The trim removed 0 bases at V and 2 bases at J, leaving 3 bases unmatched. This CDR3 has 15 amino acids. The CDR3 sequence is CASSLGGTGTYEQYF. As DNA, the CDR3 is TGTGCCAGCAGCTTGGGGGGGACAGGGACCTACGAGCAGTACTTC.

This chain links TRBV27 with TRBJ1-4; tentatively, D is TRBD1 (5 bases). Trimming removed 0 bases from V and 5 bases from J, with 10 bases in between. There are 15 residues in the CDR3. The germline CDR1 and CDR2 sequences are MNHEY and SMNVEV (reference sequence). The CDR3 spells CASSLSNWGNEKLFF. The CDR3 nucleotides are TGTGCCAGCAGTTTATCGAACTGGGGCAATGAAAAACTGTTTTTT. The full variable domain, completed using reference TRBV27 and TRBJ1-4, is EAQVTQNPRYLITVTGKKLTVTCSQNMNHEYMSWYRQDPGLGLRQIYYSMNVEVTDKGDVPEGYKVSRKEKRNFPLILESPSPNQTSLYFCASSLSNWGNEKLFFGSGTQLSVL.

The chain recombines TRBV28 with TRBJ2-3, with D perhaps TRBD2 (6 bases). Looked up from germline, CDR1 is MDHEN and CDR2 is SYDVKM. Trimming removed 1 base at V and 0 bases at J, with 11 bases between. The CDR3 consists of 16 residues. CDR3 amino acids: CASSLSAGLSTDTQYF. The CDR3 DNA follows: TGTGCCAGCAGTTTATCGGCGGGATTAAGCACAGATACGCAGTATTTT.

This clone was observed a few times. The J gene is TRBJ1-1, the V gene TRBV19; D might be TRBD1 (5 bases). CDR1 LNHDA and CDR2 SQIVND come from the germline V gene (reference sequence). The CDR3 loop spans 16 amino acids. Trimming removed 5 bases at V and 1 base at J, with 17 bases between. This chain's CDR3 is CASSPLVGRGNTEAFF. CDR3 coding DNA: TGTGCCAGTAGTCCTCTAGTGGGGCGCGGGAACACTGAAGCTTTCTTT.

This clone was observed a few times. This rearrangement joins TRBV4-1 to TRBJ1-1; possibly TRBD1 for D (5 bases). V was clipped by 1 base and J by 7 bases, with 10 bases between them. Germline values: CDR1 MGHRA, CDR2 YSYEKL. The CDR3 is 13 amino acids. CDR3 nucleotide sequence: TGCGCCAGCAGCCAAGCTGACAGTTTTGAAGCTTTCTTT. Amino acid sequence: CASSQADSFEAFF.

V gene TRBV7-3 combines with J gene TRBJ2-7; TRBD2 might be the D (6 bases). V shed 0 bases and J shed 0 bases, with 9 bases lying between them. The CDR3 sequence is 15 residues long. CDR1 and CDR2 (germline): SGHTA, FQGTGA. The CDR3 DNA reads TGTGCCAGCAGCTTAACAGGGACTCACTCCTACGAGCAGTACTTC. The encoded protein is CASSLTGTHSYEQYF.

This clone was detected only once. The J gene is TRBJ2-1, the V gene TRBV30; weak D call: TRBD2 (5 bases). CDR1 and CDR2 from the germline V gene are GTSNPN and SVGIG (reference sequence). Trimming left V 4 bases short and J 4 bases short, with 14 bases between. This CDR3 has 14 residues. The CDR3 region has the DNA TGTGCCTGGAATTTAGTGGGAGAGTACAATGAGCAGTTCTTC. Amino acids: CAWNLVGEYNEQFF.

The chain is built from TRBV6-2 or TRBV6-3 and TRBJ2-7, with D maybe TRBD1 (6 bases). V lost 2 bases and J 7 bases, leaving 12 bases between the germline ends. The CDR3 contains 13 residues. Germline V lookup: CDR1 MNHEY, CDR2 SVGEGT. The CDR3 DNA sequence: TGTGCCAGCAGTTACCGCCCAGGGGTGGAGCAGTACTTC. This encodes CASSYRPGVEQYF.

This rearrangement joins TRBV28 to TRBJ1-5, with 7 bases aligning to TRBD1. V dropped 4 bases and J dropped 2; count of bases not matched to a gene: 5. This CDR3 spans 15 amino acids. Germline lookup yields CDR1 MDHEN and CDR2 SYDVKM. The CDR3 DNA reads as TGTGCCAGCAGTTGGGCAGGGGGAGGCAATCAGCCCCAGCATTTT. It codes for CASSWAGGGNQPQHF.

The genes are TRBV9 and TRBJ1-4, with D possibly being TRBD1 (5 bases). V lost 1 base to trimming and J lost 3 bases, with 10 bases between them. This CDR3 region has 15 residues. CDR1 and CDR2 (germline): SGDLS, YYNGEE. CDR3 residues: CASSVQGAANEKLFF. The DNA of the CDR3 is TGTGCCAGCAGCGTACAGGGTGCGGCTAATGAAAAACTGTTTTTT.

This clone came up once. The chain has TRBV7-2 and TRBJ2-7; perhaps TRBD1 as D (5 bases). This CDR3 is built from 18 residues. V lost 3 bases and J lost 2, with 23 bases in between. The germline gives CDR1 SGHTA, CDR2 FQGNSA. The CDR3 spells CASSFSRHNLVGPYEQYF. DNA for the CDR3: TGTGCCAGCAGCTTCTCTCGCCATAACCTCGTGGGGCCCTACGAGCAGTACTTC.

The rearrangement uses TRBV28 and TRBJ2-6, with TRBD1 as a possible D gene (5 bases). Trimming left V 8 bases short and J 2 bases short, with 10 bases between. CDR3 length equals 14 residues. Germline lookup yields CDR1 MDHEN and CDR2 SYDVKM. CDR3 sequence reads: CASVDSAGANVLTF. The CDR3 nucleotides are TGTGCCAGCGTCGACAGCGCTGGGGCCAACGTCCTGACTTTC.

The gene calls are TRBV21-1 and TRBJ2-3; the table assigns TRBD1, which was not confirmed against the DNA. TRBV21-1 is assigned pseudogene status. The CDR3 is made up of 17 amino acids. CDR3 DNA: TGTGCCAGCAGCAAAGTACGGTGGGGGCCTAGCACAGATACGCAGTATTTT. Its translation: CASSKVRWGPSTDTQYF.

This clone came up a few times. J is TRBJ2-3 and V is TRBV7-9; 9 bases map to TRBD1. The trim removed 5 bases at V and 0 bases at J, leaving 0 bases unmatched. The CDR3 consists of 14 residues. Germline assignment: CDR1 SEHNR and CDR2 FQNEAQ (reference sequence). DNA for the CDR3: TGTGCCAGCAGCGGGACAGGGAGCACAGATACGCAGTATTTT. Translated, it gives CASSGTGSTDTQYF.

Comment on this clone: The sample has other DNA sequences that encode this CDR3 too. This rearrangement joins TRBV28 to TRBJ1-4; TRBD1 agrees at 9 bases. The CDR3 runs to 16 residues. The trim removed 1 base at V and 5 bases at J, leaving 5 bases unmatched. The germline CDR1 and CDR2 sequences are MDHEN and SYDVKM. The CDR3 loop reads CASSLSPGQGNEKLFF. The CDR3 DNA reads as TGTGCCAGCAGTTTATCACCGGGACAGGGAAATGAAAAACTGTTTTTT.

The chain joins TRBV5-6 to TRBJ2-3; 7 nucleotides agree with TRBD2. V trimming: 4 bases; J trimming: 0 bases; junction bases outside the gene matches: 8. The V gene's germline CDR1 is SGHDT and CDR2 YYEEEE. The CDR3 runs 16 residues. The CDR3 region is CASSPLGSGSTDTQYF. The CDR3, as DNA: TGTGCCAGCAGCCCTCTGGGTAGCGGGAGCACAGATACGCAGTATTTT.

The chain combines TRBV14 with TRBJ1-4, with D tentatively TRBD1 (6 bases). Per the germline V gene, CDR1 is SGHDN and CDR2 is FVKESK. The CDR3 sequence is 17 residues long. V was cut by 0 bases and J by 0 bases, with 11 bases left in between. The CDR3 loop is CASSQEDRFATNEKLFF. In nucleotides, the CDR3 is TGTGCCAGCAGCCAAGAGGACAGATTTGCAACTAATGAAAAACTGTTTTTT. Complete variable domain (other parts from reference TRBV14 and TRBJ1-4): EAGVTQFPSHSVIEKGQTVTLRCDPISGHDNLYWYRRVMGKEIKFLLHFVKESKQDESGMPNNRFLAERTGGTYSTLKVQPAELEDSGVYFCASSQEDRFATNEKLFFGSGTQLSVL.